This entry is about one T cell receptor (beta chain). Its target is unknown. The sample comes from a study of CD8 T cells in Susac syndrome. Study-wide results and limits: The relatively small number of individuals in the TCR sequencing and HLA analysis was acknowledged by the study.

CD8+ and CD4+ T cells were negatively isolated; TEMRA cells were FACS-enriched. CDR1 LGHDT and CDR2 YNNKEL come from the germline V gene (reference sequence). V trimming: 4 bases; J trimming: 2 bases; junction bases outside the gene matches: 1. This CDR3 region has 14 residues. About 0.5 to 1 ug RNA was reverse transcribed with random hexamers. A multiplex approach, immunoSEQ multiplex PCR, amplified TCR beta CDR3 across 54 Vbeta and 13 Jbeta. TCRdb reprocessed the immunoSEQ multiplex PCR reads via MiXCR and lists one record per CDR3 protein. The table lists just over 300,000 distinct CDR3 sequences, 90% to 95% of them singletons.

The receptor was derived from a human donor with multiple sclerosis. Specimen: CD4+ T cells from PBMCs. The V gene is TRBV3-1, the J gene TRBJ1-4, with 7 bases lining up with TRBD1. The CDR3 sequence: CASSLGQTNEKLFF. Here the CDR3 DNA reads TGTGCCAGCAGCCTGGGACAGACTAATGAAAAACTGTTTTTT.